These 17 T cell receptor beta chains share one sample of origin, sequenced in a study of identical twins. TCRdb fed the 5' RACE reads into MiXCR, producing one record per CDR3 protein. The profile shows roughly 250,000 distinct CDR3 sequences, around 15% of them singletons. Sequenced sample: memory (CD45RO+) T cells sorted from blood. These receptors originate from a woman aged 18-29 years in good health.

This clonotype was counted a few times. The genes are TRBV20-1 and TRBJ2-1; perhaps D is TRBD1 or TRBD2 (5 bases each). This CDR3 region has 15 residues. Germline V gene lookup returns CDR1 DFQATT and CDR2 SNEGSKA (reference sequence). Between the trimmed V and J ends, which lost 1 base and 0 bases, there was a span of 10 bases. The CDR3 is CSARGGTGSYNEQFF. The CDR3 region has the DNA TGCAGTGCTAGAGGTGGGACGGGCTCCTACAATGAGCAGTTCTTC.

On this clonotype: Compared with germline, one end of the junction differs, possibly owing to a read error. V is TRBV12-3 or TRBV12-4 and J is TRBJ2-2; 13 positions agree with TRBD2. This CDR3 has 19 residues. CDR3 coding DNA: TGTGCCTGCAGTTTAGCGCTCAGGGGACTAGCGGGACGCACCGGGGAGCTGTTTTTT. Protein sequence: CACSLALRGLAGRTGELFF.

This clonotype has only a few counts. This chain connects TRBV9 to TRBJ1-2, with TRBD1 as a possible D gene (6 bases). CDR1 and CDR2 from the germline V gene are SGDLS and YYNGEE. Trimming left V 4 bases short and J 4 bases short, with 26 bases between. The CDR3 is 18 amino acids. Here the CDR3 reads CASSPDMTGRTGGYGYTF. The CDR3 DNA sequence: TGTGCCAGCAGCCCCGACATGACAGGCCGAACCGGGGGCTATGGCTACACCTTC. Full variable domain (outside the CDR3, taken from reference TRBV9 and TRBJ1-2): DSGVTQTPKHLITATGQRVTLRCSPRSGDLSVYWYQQSLDQGLQFLIQYYNGEERAKGNILERFSAQQFPDLHSELNLSSLELGDSALYFCASSPDMTGRTGGYGYTFGSGTRLTVV.

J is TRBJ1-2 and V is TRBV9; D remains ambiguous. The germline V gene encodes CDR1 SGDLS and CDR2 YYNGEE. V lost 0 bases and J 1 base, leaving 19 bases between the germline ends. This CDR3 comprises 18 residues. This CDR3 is CASSVDLIGQANNYGYTF. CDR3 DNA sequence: TGTGCCAGCAGCGTAGATCTTATTGGGCAGGCGAATAACTATGGCTACACCTTC.

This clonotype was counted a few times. Written as DNA, the CDR3 is TGTGCCAGCAGTTCTAACAGGGGAAAAGAGACCCAGTACTTC. Amino acid sequence: CASSSNRGKETQYF. This chain links TRBV11-2 with TRBJ2-5, with 7 bases matching TRBD1. V lost 6 bases to trimming and J lost 3 bases; unmatched junction nucleotides: 7. The CDR3 sequence is 14 residues long. Per the germline V gene, CDR1 is SGHAT and CDR2 is FQNNGV.

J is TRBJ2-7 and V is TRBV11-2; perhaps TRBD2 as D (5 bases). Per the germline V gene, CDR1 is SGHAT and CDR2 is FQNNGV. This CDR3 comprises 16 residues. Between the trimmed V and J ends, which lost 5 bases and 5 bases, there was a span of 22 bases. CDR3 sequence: CASSQWTTTVPHEQYF. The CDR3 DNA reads TGTGCCAGCAGCCAATGGACGACTACCGTCCCCCACGAGCAGTACTTC.

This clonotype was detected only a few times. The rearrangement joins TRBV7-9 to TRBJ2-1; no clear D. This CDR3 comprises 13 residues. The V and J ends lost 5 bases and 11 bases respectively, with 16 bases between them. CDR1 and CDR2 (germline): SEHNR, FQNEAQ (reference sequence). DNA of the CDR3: TGTGCCAGCAGCCATGACGTCACAGTACAGCAGTTCTTC. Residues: CASSHDVTVQQFF.

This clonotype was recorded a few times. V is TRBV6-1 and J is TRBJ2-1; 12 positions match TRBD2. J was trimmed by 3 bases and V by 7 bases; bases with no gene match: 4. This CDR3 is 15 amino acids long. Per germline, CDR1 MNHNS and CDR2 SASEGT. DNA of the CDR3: TGTGCCAGCACCCGACTAGCGGGGGTCTACAATGAGCAGTTCTTC. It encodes CASTRLAGVYNEQFF.

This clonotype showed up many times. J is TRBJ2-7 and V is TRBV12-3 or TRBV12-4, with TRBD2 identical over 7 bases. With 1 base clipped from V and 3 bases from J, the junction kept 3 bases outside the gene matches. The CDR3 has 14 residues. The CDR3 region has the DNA TGTGCCAGCAGTTTAGGAGGCGGGGGCTACGAGCAGTACTTC. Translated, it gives CASSLGGGGYEQYF.

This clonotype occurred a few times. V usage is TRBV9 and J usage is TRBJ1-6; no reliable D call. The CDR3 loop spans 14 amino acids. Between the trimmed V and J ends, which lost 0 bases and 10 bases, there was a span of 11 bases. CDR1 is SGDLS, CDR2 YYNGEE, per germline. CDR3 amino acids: CASSVESQRSPLHF. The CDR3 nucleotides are TGTGCCAGCAGCGTAGAAAGTCAGAGGTCACCCCTCCACTTT.

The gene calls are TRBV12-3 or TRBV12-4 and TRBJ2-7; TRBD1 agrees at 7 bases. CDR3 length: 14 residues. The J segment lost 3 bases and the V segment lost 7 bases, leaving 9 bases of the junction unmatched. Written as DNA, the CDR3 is TGTGCCAGCACCCACGGGACAGTCCTCTACGAGCAGTACTTC. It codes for CASTHGTVLYEQYF.

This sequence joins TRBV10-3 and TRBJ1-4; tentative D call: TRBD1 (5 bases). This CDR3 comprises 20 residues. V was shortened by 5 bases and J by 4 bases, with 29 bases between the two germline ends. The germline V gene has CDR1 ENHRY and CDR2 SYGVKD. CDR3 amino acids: CAISPISTGGPIRGNEKLFF. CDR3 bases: TGTGCCATCAGTCCAATTTCAACAGGAGGACCCATCCGCGGTAATGAAAAACTGTTTTTT.

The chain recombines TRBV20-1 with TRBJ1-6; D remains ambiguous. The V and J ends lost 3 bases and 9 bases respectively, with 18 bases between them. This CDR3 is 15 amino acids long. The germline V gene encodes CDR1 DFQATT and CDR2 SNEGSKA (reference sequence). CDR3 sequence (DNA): TGCAGTGCTAGTGGCCCAAACCGGGAGAGTTCACCCCTCCACTTT. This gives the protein CSASGPNRESSPLHF.

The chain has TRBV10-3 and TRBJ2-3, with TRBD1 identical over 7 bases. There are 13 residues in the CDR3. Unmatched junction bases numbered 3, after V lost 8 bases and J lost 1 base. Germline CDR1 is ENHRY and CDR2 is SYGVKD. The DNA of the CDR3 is TGTGCCATCGGAGGACAGGGCACAGATACGCAGTATTTT. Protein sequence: CAIGGQGTDTQYF.

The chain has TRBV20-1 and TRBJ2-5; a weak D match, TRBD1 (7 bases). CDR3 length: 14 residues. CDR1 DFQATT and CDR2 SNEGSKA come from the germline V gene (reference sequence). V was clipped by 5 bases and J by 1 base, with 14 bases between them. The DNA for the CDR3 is TGCAGTGCTTCAGGGGGGACGGCCCAAGAGACCCAGTACTTC. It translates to CSASGGTAQETQYF.

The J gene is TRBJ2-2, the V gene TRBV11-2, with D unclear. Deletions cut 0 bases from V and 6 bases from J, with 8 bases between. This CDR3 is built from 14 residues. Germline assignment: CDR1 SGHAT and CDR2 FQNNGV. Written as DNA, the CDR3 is TGTGCCAGCAGCTTAGAACCAACGGCCGGGGAGCTGTTTTTT. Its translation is CASSLEPTAGELFF.

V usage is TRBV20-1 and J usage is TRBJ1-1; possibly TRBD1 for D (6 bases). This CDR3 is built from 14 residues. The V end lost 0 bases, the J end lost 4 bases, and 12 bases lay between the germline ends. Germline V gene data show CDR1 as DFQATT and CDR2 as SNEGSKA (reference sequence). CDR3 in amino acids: CSAREARGSTEAFF. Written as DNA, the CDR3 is TGCAGTGCTAGAGAGGCTAGGGGGTCCACTGAAGCTTTCTTT.